The clone carrying this T cell receptor (beta chain) has a handful of counts. This entry is derived from a study of patients and donors after allogeneic stem cell transplantation. From the RT-PCR reads, TCRdb called clonotypes with MiXCR, one entry per CDR3 protein. Among fewer than 500,000 distinct CDR3 sequences, about a sixth were seen once, and the ten largest hold 7.2%. The CDR3 is 13 residues long. Looked up from germline, CDR1 is SGHRS and CDR2 is YFSETQ. The trim removed 0 bases at V and 9 bases at J, leaving 5 bases unmatched. The rearrangement joins TRBV5-1 to TRBJ1-1; the match to TRBD1 covers 7 bases. The source material was blood, either unsorted or a sorted T cell fraction (not recorded which). The sequence was collected from a human donor who was either an allogeneic HSCT recipient or a stem cell or donor lymphocyte infusion donor (not recorded which). It is not recorded whose cells these are; they may come from a transplant donor. The CDR3 loop reads CASSLEGTVKAFF. CDR3 DNA sequence: TGCGCCAGCAGCTTGGAGGGGACAGTGAAAGCTTTCTTT.